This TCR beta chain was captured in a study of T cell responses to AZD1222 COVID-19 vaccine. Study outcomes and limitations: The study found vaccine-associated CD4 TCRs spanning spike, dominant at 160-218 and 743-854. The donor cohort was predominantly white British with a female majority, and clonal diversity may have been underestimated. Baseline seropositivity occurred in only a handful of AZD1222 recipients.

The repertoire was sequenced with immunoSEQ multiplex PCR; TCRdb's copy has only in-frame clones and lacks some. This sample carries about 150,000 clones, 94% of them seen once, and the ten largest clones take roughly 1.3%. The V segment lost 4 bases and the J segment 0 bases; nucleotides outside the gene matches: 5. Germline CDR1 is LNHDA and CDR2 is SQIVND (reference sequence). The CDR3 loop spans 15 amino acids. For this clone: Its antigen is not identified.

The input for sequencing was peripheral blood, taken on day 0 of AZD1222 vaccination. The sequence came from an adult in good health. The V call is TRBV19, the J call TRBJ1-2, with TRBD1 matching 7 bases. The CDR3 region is CASSTTGLTNYGYTF. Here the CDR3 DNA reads TGTGCCAGTAGTACGACAGGGCTCACTAACTATGGCTACACCTTC. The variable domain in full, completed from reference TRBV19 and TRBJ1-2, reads DGGITQSPKYLFRKEGQNVTLSCEQNLNHDAMYWYRQDPGQGLRLIYYSQIVNDFQKGDIAEGYSVSREKKESFPLTVTSAQKNPTAFYLCASSTTGLTNYGYTFGSGTRLTVV.